This entry is about one T cell receptor beta chain. Arm-PCR of CDR3 regions with iRepertoire HTBI primers generated TCR beta libraries. TCRdb ran MiXCR on the multiplex PCR reads and lists one entry per CDR3 protein. Of over 650,000 distinct CDR3 sequences listed, 25% to 30% are singletons. This record belongs to a study of regulatory T cells in long-lasting Graves disease. The sample's time point: persistent/refractory GD, antithyroid drugs over 5 years with positive TRAb. PBMCs provided the RNA from which the TCR library was made. This clonotype was obtained from a female donor with Graves disease. The sample here was peripheral blood mononuclear cells (PBMCs), taken when the disease was refractory, from a patient treated with antithyroid drugs.

The CDR3, as DNA: TGTGCCAGCAGCTTAGATTGGACGGTAAACTATGGCTACACCTTC. Translation: CASSLDWTVNYGYTF. The chain has TRBV7-9 and TRBJ1-2; no clear D gene. Trimming took off 1 base at V and 2 bases at J, with 11 bases between the two ends. CDR1 SEHNR and CDR2 FQNEAQ come from the germline V gene (reference sequence). CDR3 size: 15 residues.